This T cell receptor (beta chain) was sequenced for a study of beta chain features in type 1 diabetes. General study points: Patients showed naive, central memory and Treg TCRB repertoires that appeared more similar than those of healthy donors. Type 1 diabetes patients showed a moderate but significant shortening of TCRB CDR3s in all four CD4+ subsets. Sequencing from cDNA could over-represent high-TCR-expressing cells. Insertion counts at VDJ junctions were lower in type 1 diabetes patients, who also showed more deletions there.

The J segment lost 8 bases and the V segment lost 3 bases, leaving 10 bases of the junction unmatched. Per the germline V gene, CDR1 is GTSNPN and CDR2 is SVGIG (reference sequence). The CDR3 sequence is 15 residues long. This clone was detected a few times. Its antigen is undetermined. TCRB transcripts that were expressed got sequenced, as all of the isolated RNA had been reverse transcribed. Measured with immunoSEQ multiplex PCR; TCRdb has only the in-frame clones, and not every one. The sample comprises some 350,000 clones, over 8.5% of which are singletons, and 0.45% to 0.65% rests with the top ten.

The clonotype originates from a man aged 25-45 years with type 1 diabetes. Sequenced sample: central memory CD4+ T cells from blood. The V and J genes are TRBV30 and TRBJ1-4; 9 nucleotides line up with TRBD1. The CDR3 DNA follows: TGTGCCTGGAGCGACAGCGGGACAGGGAGAGAAAAACTGTTTTTT. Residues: CAWSDSGTGREKLFF.